This T cell receptor (beta chain) came from a study of graft-versus-host responses after intestinal transplantation. Study-level points and caveats: GvH clonotypes were identified within recipient marrow, with a subset emerging first in ileum or blood. High graft-versus-host to host-versus-graft clonal ratios were found in allografts of patients who had graft-donor T cell macrochimerism.

Germline V gene data show CDR1 as LNHDA and CDR2 as SQIVND (reference sequence). CDR3 length: 16 amino acids. V dropped 3 bases and J dropped 0 bases, with 13 bases sitting between them. Clones were read by immunoSEQ multiplex PCR, and TCRdb kept only the in-frame ones, dropping some. The sample includes 15,000 to 20,000 clones, around 33% seen only once; the top ten take 2% to 2.5%. Plating of approximately 200,000 CFSE-labeled responder cells was done together with approximately 200,000 irradiated, violet-dye-labeled stimulator cells. After the reaction, proliferating CFSE-low CD3+CD4+ and CD3+CD8+ responders were sorted.

The sequencing used alloreactive CD4+ T cells from a mixed lymphocyte reaction culture, collected before transplantation. Subset indicated: CFSE-low proliferating T cells sorted from roughly six-day pre-transplant mixed lymphocyte reaction (GvH or HvG direction). The receptor was derived from a human patient who was an organ donor for intestinal transplantation. This chain connects TRBV19 to TRBJ2-3; perhaps TRBD2 as D (6 bases). The CDR3 nucleotides read TGTGCCAGTAGTATTTCGCGGGATCCTAGCACAGATACGCAGTATTTT. This gives the protein CASSISRDPSTDTQYF.